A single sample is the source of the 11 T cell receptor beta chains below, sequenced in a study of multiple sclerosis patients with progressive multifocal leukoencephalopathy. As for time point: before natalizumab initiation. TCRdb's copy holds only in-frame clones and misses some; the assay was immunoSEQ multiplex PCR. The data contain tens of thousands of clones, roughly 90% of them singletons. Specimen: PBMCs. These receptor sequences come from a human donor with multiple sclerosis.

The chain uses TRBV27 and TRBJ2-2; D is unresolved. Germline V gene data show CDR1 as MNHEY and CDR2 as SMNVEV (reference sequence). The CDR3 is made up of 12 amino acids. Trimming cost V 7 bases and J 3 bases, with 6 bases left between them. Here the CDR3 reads CASMKDTGELFF. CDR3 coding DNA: TGTGCCAGCATGAAGGACACCGGGGAGCTGTTTTTT.

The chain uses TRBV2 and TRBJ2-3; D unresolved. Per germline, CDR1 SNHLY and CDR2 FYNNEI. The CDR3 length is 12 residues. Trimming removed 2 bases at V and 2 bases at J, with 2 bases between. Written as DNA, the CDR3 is TGTGCCAGCAGTGAAAACACAGATACGCAGTATTTT. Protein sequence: CASSENTDTQYF.

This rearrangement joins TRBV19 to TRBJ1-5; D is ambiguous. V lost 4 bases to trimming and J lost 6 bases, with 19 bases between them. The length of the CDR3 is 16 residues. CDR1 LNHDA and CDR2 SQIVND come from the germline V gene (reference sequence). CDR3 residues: CASSKASVQFGQPQHF. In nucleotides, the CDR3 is TGTGCCAGTAGTAAGGCAAGCGTACAGTTTGGTCAGCCCCAGCATTTT.

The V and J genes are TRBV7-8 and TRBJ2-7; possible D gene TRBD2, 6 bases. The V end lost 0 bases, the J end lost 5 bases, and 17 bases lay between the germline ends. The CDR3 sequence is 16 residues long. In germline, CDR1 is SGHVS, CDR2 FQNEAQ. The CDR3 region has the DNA TGTGCCAGCAGCTTAGCGCTGGGTAGGAGGGTCAACGAGCAGTACTTC. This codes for CASSLALGRRVNEQYF.

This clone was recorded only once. Here the CDR3 reads CASSLDGSPGEQYF. CDR3 coding DNA: TGTGCCAGCAGCTTAGACGGGAGCCCGGGTGAGCAGTACTTC. This chain connects TRBV7-2 to TRBJ2-7; TRBD2 is a possible D gene (6 bases). Germline CDR1 reads SGHTA; CDR2 reads FQGNSA. CDR3 size: 14 residues. Trimming stripped 1 base from V and 7 bases from J, with 14 bases between.

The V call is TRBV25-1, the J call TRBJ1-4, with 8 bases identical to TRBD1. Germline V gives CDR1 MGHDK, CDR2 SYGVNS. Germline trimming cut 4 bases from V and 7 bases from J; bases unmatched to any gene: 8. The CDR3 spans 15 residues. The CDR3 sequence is CASSAGTGRGEKLFF. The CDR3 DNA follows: TGTGCCAGCAGTGCGGGGACAGGTCGGGGTGAAAAACTGTTTTTT.

In DNA, the CDR3 is TGCGCCAGCAGCTTTAAGGGAGGGTCTAATGAAAAACTGTTTTTT. This encodes CASSFKGGSNEKLFF. This chain joins TRBV5-1 and TRBJ1-4; D call uncertain. Germline CDR1 is SGHRS and CDR2 is YFSETQ. This CDR3 is built from 15 residues. Trimming removed 2 bases from V and 3 bases from J, with 11 bases in between.

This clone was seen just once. The CDR3 DNA is TGTGCCAGCAGCCCTGGGGCAGGGTTTCCTGGGGCCAACGTCCTGACTTTC. Amino acid sequence: CASSPGAGFPGANVLTF. The chain carries TRBV11-3 and TRBJ2-6; the D gene is possibly TRBD1 (5 bases). Looked up from germline, CDR1 is SGHNT and CDR2 is YENEEA. Trimming removed 5 bases from V and 2 bases from J, with 16 bases in between. This CDR3 comprises 17 residues.

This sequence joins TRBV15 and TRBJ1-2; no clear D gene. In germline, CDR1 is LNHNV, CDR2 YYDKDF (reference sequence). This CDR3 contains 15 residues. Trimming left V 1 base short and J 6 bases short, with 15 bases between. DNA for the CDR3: TGTGCCACCAGCAGAGGATCTTTTAGCGGCGATGGCTACACCTTC. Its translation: CATSRGSFSGDGYTF.

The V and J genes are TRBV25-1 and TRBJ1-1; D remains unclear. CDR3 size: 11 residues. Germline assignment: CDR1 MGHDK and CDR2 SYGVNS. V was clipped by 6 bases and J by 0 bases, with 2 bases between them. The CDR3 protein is CASRVNTEAFF. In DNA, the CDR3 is TGTGCCAGCAGGGTGAACACTGAAGCTTTCTTT.

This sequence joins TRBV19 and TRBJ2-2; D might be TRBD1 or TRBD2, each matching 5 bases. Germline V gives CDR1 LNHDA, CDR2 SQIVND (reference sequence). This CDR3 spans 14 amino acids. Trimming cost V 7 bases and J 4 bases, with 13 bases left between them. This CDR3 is CASKTGAITGELFF. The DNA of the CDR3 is TGTGCCAGTAAGACCGGGGCCATCACCGGGGAGCTGTTTTTT. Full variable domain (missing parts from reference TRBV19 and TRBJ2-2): DGGITQSPKYLFRKEGQNVTLSCEQNLNHDAMYWYRQDPGQGLRLIYYSQIVNDFQKGDIAEGYSVSREKKESFPLTVTSAQKNPTAFYLCASKTGAITGELFFGEGSRLTVL.